The clone carrying this T cell receptor (beta chain) was detected only once. Its antigen is unidentified. The data are from a study of cytomegalovirus exposure and HLA in healthy donors. Whole-study results and caveats: Immune exposure data for these donors was limited to CMV serostatus. From TCR beta sequences, most subjects' HLA-A and HLA-B alleles were reportedly predicted accurately. It was assumed in the presence/absence analyses that sequencing depth was roughly uniform across donors.

The PCR ran on 60 Vbeta and 13 Jbeta primers. Using immunoSEQ multiplex PCR, the repertoire was profiled, and TCRdb retains in-frame clones only, with some absent. The sample carries about 150,000 clones, about four fifths recorded once. Germline V gene data show CDR1 as SGDLS and CDR2 as YYNGEE. Trimming removed 2 bases at V and 3 bases at J, with 14 bases between. The CDR3 contains 15 residues. Sequencing was carried out using PBMCs. The rearrangement uses TRBV9 and TRBJ2-5; TRBD1 might be the D (9 bases). This TCR derives from a man between 18 and 29 years old in good health and CMV-seronegative. The DNA of the CDR3 is TGTGCCAGCAGCGTCGGGGGGGACAGGGAAGAGACCCAGTACTTC. It specifies CASSVGGDREETQYF.